This is a list of T cell receptor beta chains from one sample in a study of T cell responses to AZD1222 COVID-19 vaccine. Generated by immunoSEQ multiplex PCR, the TCRdb table keeps only in-frame clones and is missing some. The table lists fewer than 200,000 clones, approximately 90% of them singletons, with 3.6% in the top ten. The sequencing here drew on peripheral blood, taken 28 days after the second dose of the MenACWY control vaccine. These receptors all stem from an adult who received the MenACWY meningococcal vaccine as a control. The CDR3 runs from the conserved cysteine through the conserved F or W. A D gene is named only where the DNA matches it firmly. Size is omitted from some rows. Given values are once, few, many or a class for expanded clones.

>TRBJ1-5|-|-|TRBV30
CAWSVGRGGLDGNQPQHF
TGTGCCTGGAGTGTCGGCAGGGGAGGTTTGGATGGCAATCAGCCCCAGCATTTT
>TRBJ1-6|-|-|TRBV11-2
CASSLADNSPLHF
TGTGCCAGCAGCTTAGCGGACAATTCACCCCTCCACTTT
>TRBJ1-1|-|-|TRBV7-3
CASSVNSAGAFF
TGTGCCAGCAGCGTAAACTCGGCGGGGGCTTTCTTT
>TRBJ2-7|-|TRBD1|TRBV11-2
CASSPPGGTRYEQYF
TGTGCCAGCAGCCCACCAGGGGGAACAAGGTACGAGCAGTACTTC
>TRBJ2-1|few|TRBD2|TRBV3-1/TRBV3-2
CASSQRGLAGFSYNEQFF
TGTGCCAGCAGCCAAAGAGGACTAGCGGGGTTCTCCTACAATGAGCAGTTCTTC
>TRBJ1-1|-|-|TRBV20-1
CSARGKGEAFF
TGCAGTGCTAGAGGGAAAGGTGAAGCTTTCTTT
>TRBJ2-3|-|-|TRBV24-1
CATGGGAATSTDTQYF
TGTGCCACCGGAGGCGGCGCCGCAACTAGCACAGATACGCAGTATTTT
>TRBJ2-7|-|-|TRBV7-3
CASSLGWGPTDEQYF
TGTGCCAGCAGCTTAGGTTGGGGTCCCACGGACGAGCAGTACTTC
>TRBJ1-1|-|-|TRBV15
CATSRGGQTPEAFF
TGTGCCACCAGCAGAGGAGGACAGACTCCTGAAGCTTTCTTT
>TRBJ2-7|-|-|TRBV7-8
CASSPREWAEQYF
TGTGCCAGCAGCCCCCGGGAGTGGGCCGAGCAGTACTTC
>TRBJ2-5|-|TRBD1|TRBV5-1
CASSSPTGWETQYF
TGCGCCAGCAGCTCCCCGACAGGGTGGGAGACCCAGTACTTC
>TRBJ2-2|-|TRBD1|TRBV5-1
CASSLDAWTGWNTGELFF
TGCGCCAGCAGCTTGGATGCATGGACAGGCTGGAACACCGGGGAGCTGTTTTTT
>TRBJ1-1|-|-|TRBV7-9
CASSSDRGSLGTEAFF
TGTGCCAGCAGCTCCGACAGAGGTTCACTAGGGACTGAAGCTTTCTTT
>TRBJ2-5|-|-|TRBV13
CASTLGGETQYF
TGTGCCAGCACCCTGGGCGGGGAGACCCAGTACTTC
>TRBJ2-3|-|TRBD2|TRBV11-2
CASSFREPGLAADTQYF
TGTGCCAGCAGCTTCCGGGAACCGGGACTAGCGGCAGATACGCAGTATTTT